The next 4 T cell receptor beta chains were all read from a single sample in a study of cytomegalovirus exposure and HLA in healthy donors. 13 Jbeta primers and 60 Vbeta primers were used for the PCR. The method was immunoSEQ multiplex PCR; TCRdb's version includes in-frame clones alone and lacks a portion of them. The profile shows some 150,000 clones, 64% of them singletons. The specimen was PBMCs. These receptors were collected from a woman aged 30 to 39 in good health and CMV-seropositive.

This chain uses TRBV6-6 with TRBJ1-1; possible D gene TRBD1, 6 bases. The germline V gene has CDR1 MNHNY and CDR2 SVGAGI (reference sequence). The CDR3 has 13 amino acids. V lost 6 bases and J 0 bases, leaving 8 bases between the germline ends. The CDR3: CASRGQMNTEAFF. The CDR3 nucleotides read TGTGCCAGCAGGGGACAAATGAACACTGAAGCTTTCTTT.

This chain links TRBV4-1 with TRBJ1-6; D is unresolved. The CDR3 totals 14 residues. CDR1 is MGHRA, CDR2 YSYEKL, per germline. V shed 1 base and J shed 8 bases, with 9 bases lying between them. DNA of the CDR3: TGCGCCAGCAGCCAAGTTTGGGAGGATTCACCCCTCCACTTT. Residues: CASSQVWEDSPLHF.

The CDR3 spells CASSLGYSGTSGGAHLEETQYF. CDR3 coding DNA: TGTGCCAGCAGCTTAGGTTACTCCGGGACTAGCGGGGGGGCCCATTTGGAAGAGACCCAGTACTTC. This sequence joins TRBV7-8 and TRBJ2-5; 16 bases fit TRBD2. Germline loops: CDR1 SGHVS, CDR2 FQNEAQ. The CDR3 is made up of 22 amino acids. Trimming cost V 1 base and J 3 bases; bases outside gene matches: 17.

This chain joins TRBV5-6 and TRBJ1-2; a possible D gene is TRBD1 (6 bases). Germline assignment: CDR1 SGHDT and CDR2 YYEEEE. Trimming left V 0 bases short and J 3 bases short, with 12 bases between. This CDR3 contains 15 residues. The CDR3 sequence is CASSLGLRGDYGYTF. The CDR3 DNA is TGTGCCAGCAGCTTGGGTCTCAGGGGCGACTATGGCTACACCTTC.